These 21 T cell receptor beta chains were all obtained from the same sample, sequenced in a study of blood T cell repertoires in COVID-19. TCRdb's copy holds only in-frame clones and misses some; the assay was immunoSEQ multiplex PCR. The repertoire holds 250,000 to 300,000 clones, with 88% as singletons. The material sequenced was peripheral blood. These receptors were taken from a woman in her twenties or thirties with COVID-19, enrolled during active disease.

V gene TRBV6-5 combines with J gene TRBJ1-4; TRBD1 might be the D (6 bases). Per germline, CDR1 MNHEY and CDR2 SVGAGI. The CDR3 has 13 residues. Trimming took 4 bases from V and 7 from J, leaving 10 bases between them. This chain's CDR3 is CASSWTAFEKLFF. CDR3 bases: TGTGCCAGCAGTTGGACAGCTTTTGAAAAACTGTTTTTT.

The table lists this clone with a count of one. This chain links TRBV5-1 with TRBJ2-5; 10 bases agree with TRBD1. V trimming: 4 bases; J trimming: 2 bases; junction bases outside the gene matches: 2. Per germline, CDR1 SGHRS and CDR2 YFSETQ. The CDR3 consists of 14 residues. Written as DNA, the CDR3 is TGCGCCAGCAGCGTGGGACAGGGGCAAGAGACCCAGTACTTC. Encoded protein: CASSVGQGQETQYF.

The V call is TRBV7-3, the J call TRBJ2-5, with 8 bases fitting TRBD2. The CDR3 has 15 amino acids. The trim removed 3 bases at V and 2 bases at J, leaving 5 bases unmatched. Germline V gene lookup returns CDR1 SGHTA and CDR2 FQGTGA. CDR3 residues: CASSFTGLEQETQYF. CDR3 DNA sequence: TGTGCCAGCAGCTTTACGGGACTAGAACAAGAGACCCAGTACTTC.

This chain connects TRBV9 to TRBJ2-1; no reliable D call. The V end was cut by 0 bases, the J end by 6 bases, with 13 bases between. Germline V lookup: CDR1 SGDLS, CDR2 YYNGEE. The CDR3 has 15 amino acids. As DNA, the CDR3 is TGTGCCAGCAGCGTAGACCTACTTCGGGTCAATGAGCAGTTCTTC. This gives the protein CASSVDLLRVNEQFF.

The gene calls are TRBV9 and TRBJ1-1; 7 nucleotides line up with TRBD1. The trim removed 1 base at V and 4 bases at J, leaving 4 bases unmatched. CDR1 and CDR2 (germline): SGDLS, YYNGEE. The CDR3 covers 14 residues. This chain's CDR3 is CASSVTGVGTEAFF. The CDR3 bases are TGTGCCAGCAGCGTAACAGGGGTGGGCACTGAAGCTTTCTTT.

This clone was seen once. The genes are TRBV2 and TRBJ1-5; TRBD1 matches at 8 bases. Germline lookup yields CDR1 SNHLY and CDR2 FYNNEI. V gave up 4 bases and J gave up 2 bases; unmatched junction bases: 10. The CDR3 covers 17 residues. The CDR3 is CASSGRQGYGGNQPQHF. CDR3 nucleotides: TGTGCCAGCAGTGGGCGACAGGGGTACGGGGGCAATCAGCCCCAGCATTTT.

The chain is built from TRBV12-5 and TRBJ2-1; 9 nucleotides line up with TRBD2. J gave up 4 bases and V 4 bases, and 11 bases lay outside the gene matches. Germline lookup yields CDR1 LGHNT and CDR2 FRNRAP. The CDR3 covers 17 residues. The CDR3 here is CASGSYPAGGEYNEQFF. CDR3 coding DNA: TGTGCTAGTGGTTCGTATCCAGCGGGAGGTGAATACAATGAGCAGTTCTTC.

This rearrangement joins TRBV24-1 to TRBJ2-1, with a tentative D call TRBD2 (6 bases). The germline V and J ends were trimmed by 2 bases and 3 bases, with 10 bases remaining between them. The CDR3 covers 15 residues. Germline assignment: CDR1 KGHDR and CDR2 SFDVKD. In DNA form, the CDR3 reads TGTGCCACCAGTGATTCTAGCGACTACTACAATGAGCAGTTCTTC. Amino acids: CATSDSSDYYNEQFF.

The chain couples TRBV4-2 to TRBJ2-3; 7 nucleotides match TRBD2. The CDR3 has 16 amino acids. Germline values: CDR1 LGHNA, CDR2 YNFKEQ. V trimming: 0 bases; J trimming: 3 bases; junction bases outside the gene matches: 6. CDR3 bases: TGTGCCAGCAGCCAAGATTTGGCGGGAGAGACAGATACGCAGTATTTT. Amino acids: CASSQDLAGETDTQYF.

This chain links TRBV2 with TRBJ2-2; 8 bases are a match to TRBD1. After removal of 5 bases from V and 7 bases from J, the junction contained 12 bases not matched to a gene. Germline CDR1 SNHLY, CDR2 FYNNEI. This CDR3 has 16 amino acids. CDR3 region: CASSNLGQGAGGELFF. The CDR3 DNA reads as TGTGCCAGCAGTAACCTCGGGCAGGGGGCCGGCGGGGAGCTGTTTTTT. Full variable domain (missing parts from reference TRBV2 and TRBJ2-2): EPEVTQTPSHQVTQMGQEVILRCVPISNHLYFYWYRQILGQKVEFLVSFYNNEISEKSEIFDDQFSVERPDGSNFTLKIRSTKLEDSAMYFCASSNLGQGAGGELFFGEGSRLTVL.

This clone was seen a handful of times. The genes are TRBV5-1 and TRBJ2-7; 11 nucleotides match TRBD2. Germline V CDR1 and CDR2: SGHRS, YFSETQ. With V trimmed by 6 bases and J by 6 bases, 11 bases remained unmatched. The CDR3 covers 15 residues. The CDR3 spells CASTLGTSGSFEQYF. The DNA for the CDR3 is TGCGCCAGCACCCTTGGTACTAGCGGGAGTTTCGAGCAGTACTTC. The entire variable domain, with the rest obtained from reference TRBV5-1 and TRBJ2-7, is as follows: KAGVTQTPRYLIKTRGQQVTLSCSPISGHRSVSWYQQTPGQGLQFLFEYFSETQRNKGNFPGRFSGRQFSNSRSEMNVSTLELGDSALYLCASTLGTSGSFEQYFGPGTRLTVT.

The chain has TRBV4-1 and TRBJ1-5, with D possibly being TRBD1 (5 bases). Germline loops: CDR1 MGHRA, CDR2 YSYEKL. The V end was cut by 1 base, the J end by 6 bases, with 13 bases between. The CDR3 is 15 amino acids. This CDR3 reads CASSQGDLAPQPQHF. The CDR3 bases are TGCGCCAGCAGCCAAGGGGACTTGGCCCCTCAGCCCCAGCATTTT.

The V call is TRBV19, the J call TRBJ2-7, with 8 bases lining up with TRBD2. J was trimmed by 6 bases and V by 3 bases; bases with no gene match: 10. This CDR3 has 15 amino acids. CDR1 LNHDA and CDR2 SQIVND come from the germline V gene (reference sequence). CDR3 sequence: CASSILPGLVAEQYF. CDR3 nucleotide sequence: TGTGCCAGTAGTATCCTTCCGGGACTAGTAGCCGAGCAGTACTTC.

This chain links TRBV24-1 with TRBJ2-5; perhaps TRBD2 as D (6 bases). Trimming left V 3 bases short and J 4 bases short, with 14 bases between. The V gene's germline CDR1 is KGHDR and CDR2 SFDVKD. The CDR3 length is 15 residues. As DNA, the CDR3 is TGTGCCACCAGTGATATCGGAGGGGAAGTAGAGACCCAGTACTTC. Amino acid sequence: CATSDIGGEVETQYF.

The rearrangement links TRBV30 to TRBJ1-5; D not resolved. Germline V gene data show CDR1 as GTSNPN and CDR2 as SVGIG (reference sequence). V dropped 0 bases and J dropped 1 base, with 7 bases sitting between them. This CDR3 contains 14 residues. CDR3 bases: TGTGCCTGGAGTGTAAGCACGAGCAATCAGCCCCAGCATTTT. Translated, it gives CAWSVSTSNQPQHF.

This rearrangement joins TRBV7-2 to TRBJ1-1, with D tentatively TRBD1 (5 bases). The V gene lost 5 bases and the J gene lost 10 bases, with 23 bases spanning the gap. The CDR3 is made up of 15 amino acids. CDR1 is SGHTA and CDR2 is FQGNSA in the germline V gene. CDR3 coding DNA: TGTGCCAGCAGCCGGGACGGGAGAGGGGCTCTCGGAGCTTTCTTT. This gives the protein CASSRDGRGALGAFF.

The rearrangement joins TRBV6-6 to TRBJ2-1; 10 bases are a match to TRBD2. The CDR3 is 15 amino acids. Per germline, CDR1 MNHNY and CDR2 SVGAGI (reference sequence). Trimming cost V 2 bases and J 5 bases; bases outside gene matches: 3. This CDR3 reads CASSYRLAGDNEQFF. Written as DNA, the CDR3 is TGTGCCAGCAGTTACCGGCTAGCGGGAGACAATGAGCAGTTCTTC.

This chain joins TRBV2 and TRBJ1-6, with TRBD1 matching 7 bases. The CDR3 loop spans 15 amino acids. The ends lost 5 bases at V and 7 bases at J; junction bases unmatched: 8. CDR1 and CDR2 (germline): SNHLY, FYNNEI. Here the CDR3 reads CASSRSGTENSPLHF. The CDR3, as DNA: TGTGCCAGCAGTCGCTCCGGGACAGAAAATTCACCCCTCCACTTT.

The V gene is TRBV30, the J gene TRBJ1-6; D unclear. CDR3 length equals 12 residues. Germline CDR1 reads GTSNPN; CDR2 reads SVGIG (reference sequence). The DNA of the CDR3 is TGTGCTCGTGGACGGGAAAATTCACCCCTCCACTTT. Translation gives CARGRENSPLHF.

The chain couples TRBV19 to TRBJ2-1, with 7 bases identical to TRBD1. Germline CDR1 LNHDA, CDR2 SQIVND (reference sequence). V shed 6 bases and J 3 bases; nucleotides not matched to a gene: 8. The CDR3 totals 15 residues. The CDR3 bases are TGTGCCAGTAGAAGCGCAGGGGGAATCTACAATGAGCAGTTCTTC. As protein: CASRSAGGIYNEQFF.

The rearrangement links TRBV4-2 to TRBJ2-3, with 9 nucleotides matching TRBD2. The CDR3 runs to 16 residues. With 3 bases clipped from V and 4 bases from J, the junction kept 8 bases outside the gene matches. Germline V gives CDR1 LGHNA, CDR2 YNFKEQ. Here the CDR3 DNA reads TGTGCCAGCAGCCATACTACTAGCGGGTGGGCAGATACGCAGTATTTT. This translates into CASSHTTSGWADTQYF.